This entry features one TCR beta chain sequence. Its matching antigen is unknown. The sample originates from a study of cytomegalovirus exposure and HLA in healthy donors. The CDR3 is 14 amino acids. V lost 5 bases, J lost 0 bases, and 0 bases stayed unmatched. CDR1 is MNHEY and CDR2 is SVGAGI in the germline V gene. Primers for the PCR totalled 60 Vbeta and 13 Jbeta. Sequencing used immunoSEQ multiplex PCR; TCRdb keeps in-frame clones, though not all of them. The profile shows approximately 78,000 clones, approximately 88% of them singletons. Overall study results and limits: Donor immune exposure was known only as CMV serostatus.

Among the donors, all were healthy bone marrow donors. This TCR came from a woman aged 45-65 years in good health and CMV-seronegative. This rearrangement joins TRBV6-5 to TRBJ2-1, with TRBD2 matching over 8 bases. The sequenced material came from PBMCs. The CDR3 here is CASSGTSSYNEQFF. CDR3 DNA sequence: TGTGCCAGCAGTGGGACTAGCTCCTACAATGAGCAGTTCTTC.